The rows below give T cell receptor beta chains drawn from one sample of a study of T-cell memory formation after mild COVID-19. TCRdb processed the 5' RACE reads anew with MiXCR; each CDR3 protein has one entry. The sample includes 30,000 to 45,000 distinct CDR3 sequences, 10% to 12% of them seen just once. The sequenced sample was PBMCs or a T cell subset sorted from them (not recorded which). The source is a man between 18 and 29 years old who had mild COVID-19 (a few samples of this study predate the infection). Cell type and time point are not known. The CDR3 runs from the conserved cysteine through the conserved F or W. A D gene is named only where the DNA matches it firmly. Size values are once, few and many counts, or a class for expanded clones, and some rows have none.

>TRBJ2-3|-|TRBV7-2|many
TGTGCCAGCAGCTTACTAAGAGATACGCAGTATTTT
CASSLLRDTQYF
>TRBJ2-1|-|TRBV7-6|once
TGTGCCAGCACAGAGGGCGGAGGTGAGCAGTTCTTC
CASTEGGGEQFF
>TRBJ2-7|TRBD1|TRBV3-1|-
TGTGCCAGCAGGGGACAGGGGGGGACCTACGAGCAGTACTTC
CASRGQGGTYEQYF
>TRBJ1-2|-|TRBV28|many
TGTGCCAGCAGGCCAGGGACGGACTATGGCTACACCTTC
CASRPGTDYGYTF
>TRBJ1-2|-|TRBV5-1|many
TGCGCCAGCAGCTCAAGCAACAGGAAGGAGGATGGCTACACCTTC
CASSSSNRKEDGYTF
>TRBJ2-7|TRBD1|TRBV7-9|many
TGTGCCAGCAGCCGGACAGGGCCTACCTACGAGCAGTACTTC
CASSRTGPTYEQYF
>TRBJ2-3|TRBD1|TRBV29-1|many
TGCAGCGCCCCCCGGGGACAGGGCACAGATACGCAGTATTTT
CSAPRGQGTDTQYF
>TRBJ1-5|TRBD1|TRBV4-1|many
TGCGCCAGCAGCCAGCCGGGACAGGGTCCCAATCAGCCCCAGCATTTT
CASSQPGQGPNQPQHF
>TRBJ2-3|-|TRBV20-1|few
TGCAGTGCTAGGTGGCAATGGACCACGCCGGGAGATACGCAGTATTTT
CSARWQWTTPGDTQYF
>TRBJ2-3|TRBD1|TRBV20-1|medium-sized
TGCAGTGCTAGAGGGGACAGGGCAGATACGCAGTATTTT
CSARGDRADTQYF
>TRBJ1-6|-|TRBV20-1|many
TGCAGTGCTAGAGACAGGGGTAATTCACCCCTCCACTTT
CSARDRGNSPLHF
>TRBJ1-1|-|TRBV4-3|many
TGCGCCAGCAGCCAGATGACAGTGACGAACACTGAAGCTTTCTTT
CASSQMTVTNTEAFF
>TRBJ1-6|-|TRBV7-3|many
TGTGCCAGCAGGCGCAGTGGGAATTCACCCCTCCACTTT
CASRRSGNSPLHF
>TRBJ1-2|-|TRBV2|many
TGTGCCAGCAGTGCAACAGGCAACTATGGCTACACCTTC
CASSATGNYGYTF
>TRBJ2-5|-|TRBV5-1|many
TGCGCCAGCAGCTCTACAGGGTCGGAGACCCAGTACTTC
CASSSTGSETQYF
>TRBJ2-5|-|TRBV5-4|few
TGTGCCAGCAGCTTGGCTAACCTCCAAGAGACCCAGTACTTC
CASSLANLQETQYF
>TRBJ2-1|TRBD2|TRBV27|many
TGTGCCAGCAGTTTATCAGGCCCGGGGGGGTATGAGCAGTTCTTC
CASSLSGPGGYEQFF
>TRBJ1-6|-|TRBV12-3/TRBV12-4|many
TGTGCCAGCAGTTTAGAAGGGACACCCCTCCACTTT
CASSLEGTPLHF
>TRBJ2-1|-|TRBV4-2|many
TGTGCCAGCAGCCACCGCGACAAGAGCTCCTACAATGAGCAGTTCTTC
CASSHRDKSSYNEQFF
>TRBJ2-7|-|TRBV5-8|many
TGTGCCAGCAGCTTGGGGGACACTTACTCCTACGAGCAGTACTTC
CASSLGDTYSYEQYF
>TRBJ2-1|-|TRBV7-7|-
TGTGCCAGCAGCTTTAATTTAGGGGGTTCAAATGAGCAGTTCTTC
CASSFNLGGSNEQFF
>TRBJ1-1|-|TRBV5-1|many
TGCGCCAGCAGCTTGGGACCGTCGAACACTGAAGCTTTCTTT
CASSLGPSNTEAFF
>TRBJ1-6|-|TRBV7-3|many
TGTGCCAGCAGCGCATCAGGATTAGGATCACCCCTCCACTTT
CASSASGLGSPLHF
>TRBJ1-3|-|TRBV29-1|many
TGCAGCGTAAACCAGGGAAACACCATATATTTT
CSVNQGNTIYF
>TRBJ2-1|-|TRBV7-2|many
TGTGCCAGCAGCTTTGTAACTGAGGTTGAGGGTGTTTTCTTC
CASSFVTEVEGVFF
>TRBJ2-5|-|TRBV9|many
TGTGCCAGCAGCCAACTAGCCTCAACAGAGACCCAGTACTTC
CASSQLASTETQYF
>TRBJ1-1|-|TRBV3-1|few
TGTGCCAGCAGCCACACCCGGGGCACTGAAGCTTTCTTT
CASSHTRGTEAFF
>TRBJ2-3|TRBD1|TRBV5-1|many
TGCGCCAGTTACAGGGGGCAGACAGATACGCAGTATTTT
CASYRGQTDTQYF
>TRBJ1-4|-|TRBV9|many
TGTGCCAGCAGCCCAACAGGGACAACTAATGAAAAACTGTTTTTT
CASSPTGTTNEKLFF
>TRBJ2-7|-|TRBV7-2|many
TGTGCCAGCAGCTTAACGGGACTGGGAACGGGGGAGCAGTACTTC
CASSLTGLGTGEQYF
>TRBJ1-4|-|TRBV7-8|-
TGTGCCAGCAGTTCCCGGGGAGGGAATAGCGTTGAAAAACTGTTTTTT
CASSSRGGNSVEKLFF
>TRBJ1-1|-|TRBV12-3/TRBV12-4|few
TGTGCCAGCAGTTTACGAGCAGAAGAAGCTTTCTTT
CASSLRAEEAFF
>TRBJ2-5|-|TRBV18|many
TGTGCCAGCTCACCACTCCCGGACGGAGGCAGGGCCCAGTACTTC
CASSPLPDGGRAQYF
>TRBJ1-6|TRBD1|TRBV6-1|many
TGTGCCAGCAGTGAAGGGACAGGGGATAATTCACCCCTCCACTTT
CASSEGTGDNSPLHF
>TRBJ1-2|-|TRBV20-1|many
TGCAGTGCTAGAGATGATATCAGGGCTGGCTACACCTTC
CSARDDIRAGYTF
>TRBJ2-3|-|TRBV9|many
TGTGCCAGCAGCGTAAGCAGCCAATCAGATACGCAGTATTTT
CASSVSSQSDTQYF
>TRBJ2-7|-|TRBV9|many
TGTGCCAGCAGCGTAGACCGCGGGGGCTCTCTCTACGAGCAGTACTTC
CASSVDRGGSLYEQYF
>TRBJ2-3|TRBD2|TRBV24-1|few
TGTGCCACCAGTCCCGGGACTAGGGGTAGCACAGATACGCAGTATTTT
CATSPGTRGSTDTQYF
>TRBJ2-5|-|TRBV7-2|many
TGTGCCAGCAGCACCTGGGGGGGCGGAGAGACCCAGTACTTC
CASSTWGGGETQYF
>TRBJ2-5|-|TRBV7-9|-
TGTGCCAGCAGCTTTACTGGGGGCGGAGAGACCCAGTACTTC
CASSFTGGGETQYF
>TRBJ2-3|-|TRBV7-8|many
TGTGCCAGCAGCGTGACAGGTAGTCTTCCCGATACGCAGTATTTT
CASSVTGSLPDTQYF
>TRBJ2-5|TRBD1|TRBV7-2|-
TGTGCCAGCAGAAGGCCCGGGACAGGGCCACAAGAGACCCAGTACTTC
CASRRPGTGPQETQYF
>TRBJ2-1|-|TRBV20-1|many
TGCAGTGCTAGAGATTTGGCGGGGCCCTACAATGAGCAGTTCTTC
CSARDLAGPYNEQFF
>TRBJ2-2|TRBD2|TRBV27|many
TGTGCCAGCAGGCGCAAACTAGCGGGGGGTATCACCGGGGAGCTGTTTTTT
CASRRKLAGGITGELFF
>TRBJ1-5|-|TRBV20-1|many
TGCAGTGCTAGAGACGGGGCAGAGAATCAGCCCCAGCATTTT
CSARDGAENQPQHF
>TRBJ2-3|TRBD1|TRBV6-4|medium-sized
TGTGCCAGCAGCCCTGGACAGGCAACAGATACGCAGTATTTT
CASSPGQATDTQYF
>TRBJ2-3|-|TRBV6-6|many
TGTGCCAGCAGTTATCGGCGGACTACCAGCACAGATACGCAGTATTTT
CASSYRRTTSTDTQYF
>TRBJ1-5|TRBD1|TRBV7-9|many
TGTGCCAGCAGCTTGACAGGGGGGGATCAGCCCCAGCATTTT
CASSLTGGDQPQHF
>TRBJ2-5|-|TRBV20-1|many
TGCAGTGCTGGGCCCTTATTAGTGGGGGGAACCCAGTACTTC
CSAGPLLVGGTQYF
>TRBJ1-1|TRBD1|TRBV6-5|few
TGTGCCAGCAGAGGGGGCGGTAACACTGAAGCTTTCTTT
CASRGGGNTEAFF
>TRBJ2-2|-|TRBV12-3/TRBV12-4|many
TGTGCCAGCAGGGGATCCCACAAGAACACCGGGGAGCTGTTTTTT
CASRGSHKNTGELFF
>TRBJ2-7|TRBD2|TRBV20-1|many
TGCAGTGCTAGATCCCCTAGTAGCGGGGGGTTCTCCTACGAGCAGTACTTC
CSARSPSSGGFSYEQYF
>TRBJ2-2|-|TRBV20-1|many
TGCAGTGCTAGCGACGGGGGGCGGGGAACCGGGGAGCTGTTTTTT
CSASDGGRGTGELFF
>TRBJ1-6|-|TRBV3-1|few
TGTGCCAGCAGCCGCGGCACGGGGGTTCGTAATTCACCCCTCCACTTT
CASSRGTGVRNSPLHF
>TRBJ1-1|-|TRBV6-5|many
TGTGCCAGCAGTTACCAAGGGGGGACCGACACTGAAGCTTTCTTT
CASSYQGGTDTEAFF
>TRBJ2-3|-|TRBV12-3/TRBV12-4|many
TGTGCCAGCAGCTCCGACCGTCCAGATACGCAGTATTTT
CASSSDRPDTQYF
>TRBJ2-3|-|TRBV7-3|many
TGTGCCAGCAGCTTTTTTAGAGCGCAGTATTTT
CASSFFRAQYF
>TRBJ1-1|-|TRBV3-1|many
TGTGCCAGCAGCCTGAACTCGGGGAACACTGAAGCTTTCTTT
CASSLNSGNTEAFF
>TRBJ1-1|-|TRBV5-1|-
TGCGCCAGCAGCTTTCAGGAGTCTAACACTGAAGCTTTCTTT
CASSFQESNTEAFF
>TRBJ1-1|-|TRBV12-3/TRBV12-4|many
TGTGCCAGCAGCGTCAGGGAATTGAACACTGAAGCTTTCTTT
CASSVRELNTEAFF